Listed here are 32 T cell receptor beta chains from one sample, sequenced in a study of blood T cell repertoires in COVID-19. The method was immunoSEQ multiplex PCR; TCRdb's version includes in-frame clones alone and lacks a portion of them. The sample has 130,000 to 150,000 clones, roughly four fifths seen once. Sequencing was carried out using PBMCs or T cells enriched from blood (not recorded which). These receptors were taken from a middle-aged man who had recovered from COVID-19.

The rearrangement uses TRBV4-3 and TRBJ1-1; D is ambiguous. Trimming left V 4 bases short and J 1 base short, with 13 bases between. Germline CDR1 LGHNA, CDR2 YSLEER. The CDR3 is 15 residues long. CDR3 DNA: TGCGCCAGCAGCCGTGAGGGTTTTTGGAACACTGAAGCTTTCTTT. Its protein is CASSREGFWNTEAFF.

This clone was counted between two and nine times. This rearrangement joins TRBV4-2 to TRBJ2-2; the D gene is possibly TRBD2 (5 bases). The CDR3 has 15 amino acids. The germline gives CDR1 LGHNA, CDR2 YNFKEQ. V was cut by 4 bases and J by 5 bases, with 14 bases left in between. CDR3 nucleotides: TGTGCCAGCAGCCCCGGGATTACGGGAACCGGGGAGCTGTTTTTT. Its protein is CASSPGITGTGELFF.

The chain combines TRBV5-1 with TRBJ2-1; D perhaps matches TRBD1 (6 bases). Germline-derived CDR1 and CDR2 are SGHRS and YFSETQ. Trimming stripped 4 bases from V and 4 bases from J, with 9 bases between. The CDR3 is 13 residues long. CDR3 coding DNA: TGCGCCAGCAGCACACAGGGATACAATGAGCAGTTCTTC. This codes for CASSTQGYNEQFF.

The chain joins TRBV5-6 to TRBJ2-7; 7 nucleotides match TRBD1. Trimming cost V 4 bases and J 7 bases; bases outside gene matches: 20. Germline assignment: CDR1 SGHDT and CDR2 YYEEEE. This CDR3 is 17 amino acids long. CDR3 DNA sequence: TGTGCCAGCAGCCCAAGGGGACAGACCTCCCCTGTGGGAGAGCAGTACTTC. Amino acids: CASSPRGQTSPVGEQYF.

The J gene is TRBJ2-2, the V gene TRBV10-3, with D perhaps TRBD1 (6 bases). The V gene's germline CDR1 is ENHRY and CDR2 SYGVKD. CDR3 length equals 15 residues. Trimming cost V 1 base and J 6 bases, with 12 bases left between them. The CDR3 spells CAISEFQGRSGELFF. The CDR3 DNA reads TGTGCCATCAGTGAGTTTCAGGGGCGATCCGGGGAGCTGTTTTTT.

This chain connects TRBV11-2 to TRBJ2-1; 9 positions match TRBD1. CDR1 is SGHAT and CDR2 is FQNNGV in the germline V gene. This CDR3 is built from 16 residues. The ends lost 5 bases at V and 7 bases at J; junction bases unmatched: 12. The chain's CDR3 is CASSTAPGTGRNEQFF. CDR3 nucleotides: TGTGCCAGCAGCACAGCGCCCGGGACAGGGAGGAATGAGCAGTTCTTC. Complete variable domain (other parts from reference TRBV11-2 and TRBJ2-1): EAGVAQSPRYKIIEKRQSVAFWCNPISGHATLYWYQQILGQGPKLLIQFQNNGVVDDSQLPKDRFSAERLKGVDSTLKIQPAKLEDSAVYLCASSTAPGTGRNEQFFGPGTRLTVL.

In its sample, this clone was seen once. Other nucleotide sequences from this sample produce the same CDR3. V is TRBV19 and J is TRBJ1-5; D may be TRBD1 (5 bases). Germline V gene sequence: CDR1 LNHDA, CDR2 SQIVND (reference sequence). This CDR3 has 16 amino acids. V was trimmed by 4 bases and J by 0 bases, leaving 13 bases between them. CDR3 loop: CASSTGRDYSNQPQHF. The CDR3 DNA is TGTGCCAGTAGTACGGGCAGGGATTATAGCAATCAGCCCCAGCATTTT.

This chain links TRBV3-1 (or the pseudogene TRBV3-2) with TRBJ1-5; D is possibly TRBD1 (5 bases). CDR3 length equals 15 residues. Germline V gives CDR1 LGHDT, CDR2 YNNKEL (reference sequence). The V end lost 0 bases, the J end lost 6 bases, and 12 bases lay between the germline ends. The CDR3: CASSQDGRGSQPQHF. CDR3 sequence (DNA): TGTGCCAGCAGCCAAGATGGAAGGGGTAGTCAGCCCCAGCATTTT.

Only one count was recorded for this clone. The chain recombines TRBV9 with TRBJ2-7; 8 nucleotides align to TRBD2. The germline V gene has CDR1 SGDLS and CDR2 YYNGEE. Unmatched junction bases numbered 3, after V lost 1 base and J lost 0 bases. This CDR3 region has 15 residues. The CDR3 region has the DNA TGTGCCAGCAGCGTATCAGCGGGGGCCTCCTACGAGCAGTACTTC. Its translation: CASSVSAGASYEQYF.

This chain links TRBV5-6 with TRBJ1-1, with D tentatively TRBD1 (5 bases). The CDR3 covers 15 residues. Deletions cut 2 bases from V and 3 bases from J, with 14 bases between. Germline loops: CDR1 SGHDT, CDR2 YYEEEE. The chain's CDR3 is CASSFRAVLDTEAFF. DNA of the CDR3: TGTGCCAGCAGCTTCAGGGCGGTACTCGACACTGAAGCTTTCTTT.

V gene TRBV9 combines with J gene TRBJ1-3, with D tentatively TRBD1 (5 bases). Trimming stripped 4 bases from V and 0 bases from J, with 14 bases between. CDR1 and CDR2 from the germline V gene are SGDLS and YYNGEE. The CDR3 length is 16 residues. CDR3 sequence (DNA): TGTGCCAGCAGCTCCCGGACACAAACCTCTGGAAACACCATATATTTT. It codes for CASSSRTQTSGNTIYF.

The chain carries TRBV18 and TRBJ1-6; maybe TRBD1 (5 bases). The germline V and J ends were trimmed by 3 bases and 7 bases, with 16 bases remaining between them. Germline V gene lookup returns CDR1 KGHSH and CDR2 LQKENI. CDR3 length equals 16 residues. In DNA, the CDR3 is TGTGCCAGCTCACCGGGACTACCTAGCGAAAATTCACCCCTCCACTTT. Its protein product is CASSPGLPSENSPLHF.

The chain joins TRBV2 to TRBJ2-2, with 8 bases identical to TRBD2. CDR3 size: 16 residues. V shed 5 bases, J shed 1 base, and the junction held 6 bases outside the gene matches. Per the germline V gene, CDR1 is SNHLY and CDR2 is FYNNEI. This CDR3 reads CASSQYAGGNTGELFF. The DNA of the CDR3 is TGTGCCAGCAGTCAGTACGCGGGGGGGAACACCGGGGAGCTGTTTTTT.

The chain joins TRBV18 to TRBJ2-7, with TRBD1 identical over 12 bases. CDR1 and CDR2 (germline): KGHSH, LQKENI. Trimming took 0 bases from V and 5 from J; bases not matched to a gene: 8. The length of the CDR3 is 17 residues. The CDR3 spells CASSPPPWDRGLHEQYF. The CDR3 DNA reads TGTGCCAGCTCACCACCTCCCTGGGACAGGGGGCTCCACGAGCAGTACTTC.

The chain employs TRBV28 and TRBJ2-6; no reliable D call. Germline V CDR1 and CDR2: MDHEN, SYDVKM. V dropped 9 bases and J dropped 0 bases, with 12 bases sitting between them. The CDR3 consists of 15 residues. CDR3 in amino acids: CASSSGSSGANVLTF. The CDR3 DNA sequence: TGTGCCAGTTCCTCAGGAAGCTCTGGGGCCAACGTCCTGACTTTC.

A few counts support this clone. The CDR3 nucleotides are TGTGCCAGTAGTATGATAGATAATTCACCCCTCCACTTT. It is translated as CASSMIDNSPLHF. The rearrangement links TRBV19 to TRBJ1-6; no clear D. This CDR3 comprises 13 residues. With 3 bases removed from V and 5 bases from J, the gap between germline ends came to 5 bases. CDR1 is LNHDA, CDR2 SQIVND, per germline (reference sequence).

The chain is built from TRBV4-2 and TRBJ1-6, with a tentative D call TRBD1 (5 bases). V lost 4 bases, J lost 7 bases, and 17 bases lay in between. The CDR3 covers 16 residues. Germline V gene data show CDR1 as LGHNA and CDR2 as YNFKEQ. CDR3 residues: CASSRPAGQGNSPLHF. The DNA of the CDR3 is TGTGCCAGCAGCCGCCCGGCTGGGCAGGGCAATTCACCCCTCCACTTT.

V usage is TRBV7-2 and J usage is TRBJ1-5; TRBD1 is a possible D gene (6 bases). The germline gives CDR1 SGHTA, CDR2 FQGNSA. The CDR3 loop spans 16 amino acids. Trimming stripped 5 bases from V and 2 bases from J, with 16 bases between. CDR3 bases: TGTGCCAGCAGCCCGTCGGGAAACAGGGGCAATCAGCCCCAGCATTTT. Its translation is CASSPSGNRGNQPQHF.

The CDR3 bases are TGTGCCAGCAGCTCGAGACAGGGGGCGACTGAAGCTTTCTTT. Its protein product is CASSSRQGATEAFF. V gene TRBV7-8 combines with J gene TRBJ1-1; 10 bases fit TRBD1. J lost 5 bases, V lost 4 bases, and 4 bases had no gene match. This CDR3 is built from 14 residues. The germline CDR1 and CDR2 sequences are SGHVS and FQNEAQ.

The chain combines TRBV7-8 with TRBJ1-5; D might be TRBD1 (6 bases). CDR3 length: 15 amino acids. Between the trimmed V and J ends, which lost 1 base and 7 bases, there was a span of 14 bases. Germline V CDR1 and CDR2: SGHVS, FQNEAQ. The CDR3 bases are TGTGCCAGCAGCTTAGACGCAGGTAGGGGGCAGCCCCAGCATTTT. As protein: CASSLDAGRGQPQHF.

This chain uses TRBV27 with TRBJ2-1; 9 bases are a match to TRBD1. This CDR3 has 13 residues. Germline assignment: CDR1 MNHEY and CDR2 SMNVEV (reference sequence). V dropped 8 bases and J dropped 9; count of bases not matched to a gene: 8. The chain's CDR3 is CASCLGQGSEQFF. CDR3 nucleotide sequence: TGTGCCAGCTGTCTGGGACAGGGAAGTGAGCAGTTCTTC.

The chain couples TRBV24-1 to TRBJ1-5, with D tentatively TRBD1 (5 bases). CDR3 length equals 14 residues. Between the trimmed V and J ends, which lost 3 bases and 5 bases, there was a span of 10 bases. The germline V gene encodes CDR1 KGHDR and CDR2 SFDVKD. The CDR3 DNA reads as TGTGCCACCAGTGATCAACAGGCGGATCAGCCCCAGCATTTT. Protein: CATSDQQADQPQHF.

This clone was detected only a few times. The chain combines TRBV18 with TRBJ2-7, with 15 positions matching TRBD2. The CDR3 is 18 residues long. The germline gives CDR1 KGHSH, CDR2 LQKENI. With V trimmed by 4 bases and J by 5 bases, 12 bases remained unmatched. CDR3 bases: TGTGCCAGCTCACGCGGGACTAGCGGGGGGACTGTTTTGAACGAGCAGTACTTC. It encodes CASSRGTSGGTVLNEQYF. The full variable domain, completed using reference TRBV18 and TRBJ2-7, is NAGVMQNPRHLVRRRGQEARLRCSPMKGHSHVYWYRQLPEEGLKFMVYLQKENIIDESGMPKERFSAEFPKEGPSILRIQQVVRGDSAAYFCASSRGTSGGTVLNEQYFGPGTRLTVT.

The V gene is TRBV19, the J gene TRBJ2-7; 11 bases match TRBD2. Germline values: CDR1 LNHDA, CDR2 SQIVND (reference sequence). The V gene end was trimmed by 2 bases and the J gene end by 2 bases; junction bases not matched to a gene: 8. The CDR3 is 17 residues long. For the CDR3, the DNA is TGTGCCAGTAGTATACGGGCTAGCGGGGGGACGACCTACGAGCAGTACTTC. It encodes CASSIRASGGTTYEQYF.

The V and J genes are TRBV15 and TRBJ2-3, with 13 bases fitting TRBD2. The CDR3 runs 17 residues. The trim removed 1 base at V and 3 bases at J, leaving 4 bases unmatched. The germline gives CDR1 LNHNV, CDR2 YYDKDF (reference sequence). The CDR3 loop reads CATSRVGLAGETDTQYF. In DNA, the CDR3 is TGTGCCACCAGCAGAGTAGGACTAGCGGGGGAAACAGATACGCAGTATTTT. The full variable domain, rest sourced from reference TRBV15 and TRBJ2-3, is DAMVIQNPRYQVTQFGKPVTLSCSQTLNHNVMYWYQQKSSQAPKLLFHYYDKDFNNEADTPDNFQSRRPNTSFCFLDIRSPGLGDTAMYLCATSRVGLAGETDTQYFGPGTRLTVL.

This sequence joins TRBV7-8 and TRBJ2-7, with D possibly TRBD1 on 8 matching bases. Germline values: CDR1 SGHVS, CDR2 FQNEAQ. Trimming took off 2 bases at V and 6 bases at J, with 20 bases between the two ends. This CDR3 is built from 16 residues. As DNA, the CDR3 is TGTGCCAGCAGCTTATTGTTGGACAGGGAGGGTCGCGAGCAGTACTTC. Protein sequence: CASSLLLDREGREQYF.

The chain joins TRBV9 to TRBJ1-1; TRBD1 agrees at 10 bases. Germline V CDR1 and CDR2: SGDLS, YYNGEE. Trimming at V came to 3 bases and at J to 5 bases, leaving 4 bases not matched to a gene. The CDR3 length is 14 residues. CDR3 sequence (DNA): TGTGCCAGCAGCGGGCCGGGACAGGGGACTGAAGCTTTCTTT. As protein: CASSGPGQGTEAFF.

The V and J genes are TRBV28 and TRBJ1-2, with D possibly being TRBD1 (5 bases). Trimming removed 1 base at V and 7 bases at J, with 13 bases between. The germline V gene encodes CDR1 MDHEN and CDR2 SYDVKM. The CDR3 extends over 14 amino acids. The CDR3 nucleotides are TGTGCCAGCAGTTTATTGAGGGGAGGGTCTGGCTACACCTTC. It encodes CASSLLRGGSGYTF.

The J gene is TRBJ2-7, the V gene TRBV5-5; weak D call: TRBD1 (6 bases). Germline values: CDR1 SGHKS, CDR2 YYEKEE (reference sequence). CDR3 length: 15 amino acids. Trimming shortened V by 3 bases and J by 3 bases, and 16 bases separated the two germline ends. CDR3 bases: TGTGCCAGCAGCTCGGACGATACAGGGTACTACGAGCAGTACTTC. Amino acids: CASSSDDTGYYEQYF.

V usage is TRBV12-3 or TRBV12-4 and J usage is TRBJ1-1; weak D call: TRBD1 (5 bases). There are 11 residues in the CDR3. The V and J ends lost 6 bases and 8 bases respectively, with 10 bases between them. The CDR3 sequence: CASRGQGEAFF. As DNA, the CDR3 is TGTGCCAGCAGGGGGCAGGGAGAAGCTTTCTTT.

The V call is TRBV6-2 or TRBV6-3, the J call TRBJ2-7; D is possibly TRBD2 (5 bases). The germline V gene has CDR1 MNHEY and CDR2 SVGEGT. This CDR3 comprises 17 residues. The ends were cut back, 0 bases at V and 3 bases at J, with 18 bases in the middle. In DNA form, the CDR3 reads TGTGCCAGCAGTTACTCGACGGAGGCGGAAAAGGTCTACGAGCAGTACTTC. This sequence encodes CASSYSTEAEKVYEQYF.

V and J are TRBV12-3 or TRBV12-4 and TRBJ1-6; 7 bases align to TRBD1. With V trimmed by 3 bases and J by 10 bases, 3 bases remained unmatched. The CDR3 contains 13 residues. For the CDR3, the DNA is TGTGCCAGCAGTTTTGGAGGGGGCTCACCCCTCCACTTT. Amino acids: CASSFGGGSPLHF.